This T cell receptor beta chain emerged from a study of blood T cell repertoires in COVID-19. Study at large: T cells, B-cell-depleted T cells, or PBMCs provided the cDNA or gDNA that served as material.

Repertoires were generated with immunoSEQ multiplex PCR, while TCRdb's copy carries only in-frame clones and drops some. The repertoire holds tens of thousands of clones, roughly nine tenths seen once, with approximately 9% in the top ten. Germline lookup yields CDR1 LNHDA and CDR2 SQIVND (reference sequence). The V segment lost 4 bases and the J segment 4 bases; nucleotides outside the gene matches: 0. CDR3 length: 12 residues. The specimen was peripheral blood. The sequence derives from a human donor in a cohort sampled during active COVID-19. V gene TRBV19 combines with J gene TRBJ2-5; 7 bases match TRBD2. Here the CDR3 reads CASSRGGETQYF. The DNA of the CDR3 is TGTGCCAGTAGTAGGGGGGGAGAGACCCAGTACTTC.